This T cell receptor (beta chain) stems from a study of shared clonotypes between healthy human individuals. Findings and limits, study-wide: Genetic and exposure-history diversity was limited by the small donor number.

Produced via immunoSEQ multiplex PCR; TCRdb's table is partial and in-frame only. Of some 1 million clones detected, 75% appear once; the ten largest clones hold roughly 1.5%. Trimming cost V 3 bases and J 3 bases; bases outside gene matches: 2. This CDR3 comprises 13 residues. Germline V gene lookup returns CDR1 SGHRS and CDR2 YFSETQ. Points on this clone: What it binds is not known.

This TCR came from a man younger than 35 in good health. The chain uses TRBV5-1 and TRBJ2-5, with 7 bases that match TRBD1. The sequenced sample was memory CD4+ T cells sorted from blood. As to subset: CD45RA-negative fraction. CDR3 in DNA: TGCGCCAGCAGCTCCACAGGGGAAGAGACCCAGTACTTC. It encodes CASSSTGEETQYF. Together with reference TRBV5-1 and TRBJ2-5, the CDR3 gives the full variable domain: KAGVTQTPRYLIKTRGQQVTLSCSPISGHRSVSWYQQTPGQGLQFLFEYFSETQRNKGNFPGRFSGRQFSNSRSEMNVSTLELGDSALYLCASSSTGEETQYFGPGTRLLVL.